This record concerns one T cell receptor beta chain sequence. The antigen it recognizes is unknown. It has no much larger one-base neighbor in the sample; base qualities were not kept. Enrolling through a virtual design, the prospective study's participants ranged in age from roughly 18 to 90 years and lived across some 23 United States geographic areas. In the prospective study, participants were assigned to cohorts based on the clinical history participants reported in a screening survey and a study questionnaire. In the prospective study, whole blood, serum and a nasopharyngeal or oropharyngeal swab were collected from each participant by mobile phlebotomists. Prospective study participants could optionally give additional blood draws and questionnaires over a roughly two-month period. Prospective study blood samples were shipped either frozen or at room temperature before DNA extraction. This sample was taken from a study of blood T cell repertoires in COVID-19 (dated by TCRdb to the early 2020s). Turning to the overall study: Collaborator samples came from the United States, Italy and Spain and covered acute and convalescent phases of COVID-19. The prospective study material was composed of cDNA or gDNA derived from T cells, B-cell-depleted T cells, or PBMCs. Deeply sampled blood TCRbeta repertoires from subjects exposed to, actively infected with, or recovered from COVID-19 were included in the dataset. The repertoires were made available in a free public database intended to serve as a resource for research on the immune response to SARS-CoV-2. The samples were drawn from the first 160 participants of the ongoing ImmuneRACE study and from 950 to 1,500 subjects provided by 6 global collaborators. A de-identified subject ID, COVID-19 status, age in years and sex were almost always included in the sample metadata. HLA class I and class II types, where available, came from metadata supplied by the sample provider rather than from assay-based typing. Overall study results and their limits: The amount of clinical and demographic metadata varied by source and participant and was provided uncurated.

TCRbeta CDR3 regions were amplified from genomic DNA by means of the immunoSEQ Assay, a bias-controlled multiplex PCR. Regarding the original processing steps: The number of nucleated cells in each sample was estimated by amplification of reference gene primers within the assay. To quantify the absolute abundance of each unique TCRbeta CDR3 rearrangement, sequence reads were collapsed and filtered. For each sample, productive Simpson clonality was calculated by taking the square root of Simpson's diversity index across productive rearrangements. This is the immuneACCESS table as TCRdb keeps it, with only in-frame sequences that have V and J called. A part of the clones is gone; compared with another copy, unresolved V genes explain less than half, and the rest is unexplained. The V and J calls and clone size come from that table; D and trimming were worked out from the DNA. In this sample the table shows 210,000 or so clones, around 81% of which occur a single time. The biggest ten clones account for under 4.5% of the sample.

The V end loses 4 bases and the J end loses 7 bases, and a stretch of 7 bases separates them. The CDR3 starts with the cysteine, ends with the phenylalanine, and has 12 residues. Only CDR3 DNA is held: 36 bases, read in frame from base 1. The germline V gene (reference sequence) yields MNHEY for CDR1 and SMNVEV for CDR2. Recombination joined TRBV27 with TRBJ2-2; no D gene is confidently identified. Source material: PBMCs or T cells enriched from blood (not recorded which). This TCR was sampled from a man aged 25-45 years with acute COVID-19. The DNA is TGTGCCAGCAGTTCGACGGGCGGGGAGCTGTTTTTT. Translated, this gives CASSSTGGELFF.